A single sample gave rise to the 21 T cell receptor beta chains below, sequenced in a study of Tregs in tolerant kidney transplant recipients. Libraries were prepared by immunoSEQ multiplex PCR; TCRdb keeps only in-frame clonotypes and omits some of them. Here the sample spans roughly 99,000 clones, 90% to 95% being singletons. Here the sequenced sample was CD4+ T cells from blood, taken before the transplant. All receptors come from a human donor who received a combined kidney and bone marrow transplant.

This clone occurred a few times. The germline gene is not matched at one end of the junction; a read error may be the cause. The DNA of the CDR3 is TGTGCCATCAGTGGGGGGGCGGCAACTAATGAAAAACTGTTTTTT. Translating gives CAISGGAATNEKLFF. This chain joins TRBV28 and TRBJ1-4, with a possible D match to TRBD1 (6 bases). Germline values: CDR1 MDHEN, CDR2 SYDVKM. The CDR3 is made up of 15 amino acids.

The chain carries TRBV6-1 and TRBJ2-7; D might be TRBD2 (6 bases). V gave up 6 bases and J gave up 3 bases, with 15 bases separating them. Per germline, CDR1 MNHNS and CDR2 SASEGT. CDR3 length: 14 residues. The CDR3 sequence: CASRAGLDIYEQYF. The CDR3 DNA reads TGTGCCAGCAGGGCGGGACTGGATATCTACGAGCAGTACTTC.

CDR3 nucleotide sequence: TGTGCCACCAGCAGCGAGAGCGTAAGCTCCTACAATGAGCAGTTCTTC. Residues: CATSSESVSSYNEQFF. The chain uses TRBV15 and TRBJ2-1; D remains ambiguous. CDR1 and CDR2 (germline): LNHNV, YYDKDF (reference sequence). The length of the CDR3 is 16 residues. V lost 3 bases and J 0 bases, leaving 12 bases between the germline ends. Full variable domain (remainder filled in from reference TRBV15 and TRBJ2-1): DAMVIQNPRYQVTQFGKPVTLSCSQTLNHNVMYWYQQKSSQAPKLLFHYYDKDFNNEADTPDNFQSRRPNTSFCFLDIRSPGLGDTAMYLCATSSESVSSYNEQFFGPGTRLTVL.

The chain joins TRBV15 to TRBJ1-6; 8 bases match TRBD1. This CDR3 spans 15 amino acids. The junction had 4 bases not matched to a gene; V was cut back by 0 bases and J by 9 bases. Per the germline V gene, CDR1 is LNHNV and CDR2 is YYDKDF (reference sequence). Here the CDR3 DNA reads TGTGCCACCAGCAGAGATGGACAGGGATTTTCACCCCTCCACTTT. It translates to CATSRDGQGFSPLHF.

This clone has a single count. The rearrangement links TRBV11-3 to TRBJ1-4, with 7 positions matching TRBD1. The CDR3 extends over 14 amino acids. The germline gives CDR1 SGHNT, CDR2 YENEEA. The trim removed 4 bases at V and 8 bases at J, leaving 7 bases unmatched. The CDR3 spells CASSSKTGLEKLFF. CDR3 in DNA: TGTGCCAGCAGCTCCAAGACAGGGTTGGAAAAACTGTTTTTT.

The gene calls are TRBV5-1 and TRBJ2-6, with 11 bases matching TRBD2. This CDR3 has 18 amino acids. Trimming cost V 4 bases and J 0 bases; bases outside gene matches: 6. Germline V gene data show CDR1 as SGHRS and CDR2 as YFSETQ. The CDR3 bases are TGCGCCAGCAGCCAAGGGACTAGCGGCCGCTCTGGGGCCAACGTCCTGACTTTC. The encoded protein is CASSQGTSGRSGANVLTF.

V is TRBV28 and J is TRBJ2-3; TRBD1 aligns across 10 bases. Germline-derived CDR1 and CDR2 are MDHEN and SYDVKM. CDR3 size: 18 residues. The trim removed 5 bases at V and 5 bases at J, leaving 16 bases unmatched. CDR3 in amino acids: CASSPPGYDRGHEDTQYF. Here the CDR3 DNA reads TGTGCCAGCAGTCCTCCCGGCTACGACAGGGGGCATGAAGATACGCAGTATTTT. The entire variable domain, with the rest obtained from reference TRBV28 and TRBJ2-3, is as follows: DVKVTQSSRYLVKRTGEKVFLECVQDMDHENMFWYRQDPGLGLRLIYFSYDVKMKEKGDIPEGYSVSREKKERFSLILESASTNQTSMYLCASSPPGYDRGHEDTQYFGPGTRLTVL.

The chain links TRBV15 to TRBJ1-5; D is possibly TRBD1 (6 bases). There are 19 residues in the CDR3. The V gene lost 1 base and the J gene lost 0 bases, with 19 bases spanning the gap. Germline V gene data show CDR1 as LNHNV and CDR2 as YYDKDF (reference sequence). The CDR3 DNA reads TGTGCCACCAGCAGAGCCCGGGACAACACCCCTTATAGCAATCAGCCCCAGCATTTT. Its translation is CATSRARDNTPYSNQPQHF. The complete variable domain, with remaining parts taken from reference TRBV15 and TRBJ1-5, reads DAMVIQNPRYQVTQFGKPVTLSCSQTLNHNVMYWYQQKSSQAPKLLFHYYDKDFNNEADTPDNFQSRRPNTSFCFLDIRSPGLGDTAMYLCATSRARDNTPYSNQPQHFGDGTRLSIL.

V usage is TRBV5-4 and J usage is TRBJ2-3; 7 bases line up with TRBD1. Germline assignment: CDR1 SGHNT and CDR2 YYREEE (reference sequence). Trimming at V came to 1 base and at J to 0 bases, leaving 5 bases not matched to a gene. This CDR3 contains 16 residues. The CDR3 is CASSLWVQGSTDTQYF. The CDR3 nucleotides read TGTGCCAGCAGCTTGTGGGTACAGGGGAGCACAGATACGCAGTATTTT.

The chain recombines TRBV7-2 with TRBJ1-4; no clear D gene. The CDR3 sequence is 15 residues long. V was clipped by 2 bases and J by 4 bases, with 11 bases between them. The V gene's germline CDR1 is SGHTA and CDR2 FQGNSA. The CDR3 is CASSLSGVGNEKLFF. For the CDR3, the DNA is TGTGCCAGCAGCTTATCCGGGGTGGGTAATGAAAAACTGTTTTTT.

The chain employs TRBV11-2 and TRBJ2-1; 7 nucleotides align to TRBD2. This CDR3 comprises 15 residues. J gave up 2 bases and V 5 bases, and 6 bases lay outside the gene matches. The V gene's germline CDR1 is SGHAT and CDR2 FQNNGV. CDR3 residues: CASSRIAGTYNEQFF. Written as DNA, the CDR3 is TGTGCCAGCAGCCGAATAGCGGGTACCTACAATGAGCAGTTCTTC.

The rearrangement joins TRBV4-2 to TRBJ2-5; 9 bases are shared with TRBD2. J was trimmed by 4 bases and V by 1 base; bases with no gene match: 1. Per germline, CDR1 LGHNA and CDR2 YNFKEQ. The CDR3 totals 14 residues. The CDR3 nucleotides read TGTGCCAGCAGCCAAGTAGCGGGAGTAGAGACCCAGTACTTC. Translation gives CASSQVAGVETQYF.

In the case of this clone: The junction and the germline gene differ at one end; a read error may be behind it. Other DNA sequences in this specimen translate into the identical CDR3. The V and J genes are TRBV4-3 and TRBJ1-6; possible D gene TRBD1, 6 bases. The length of the CDR3 is 14 residues. Germline CDR1 LGHNA, CDR2 YSLEER. CDR3 DNA sequence: TGCGCCAGCAGCCAAGTCACAGGGTATTCCCCCCTCCACTTT. Protein product: CASSQVTGYSPLHF.

The chain couples TRBV4-2 to TRBJ2-5, with D perhaps TRBD1 (6 bases). Trimming removed 4 bases at V and 1 base at J, with 13 bases between. Germline V gene sequence: CDR1 LGHNA, CDR2 YNFKEQ. The CDR3 has 15 residues. CDR3 coding DNA: TGTGCCAGCAGCCCCCAGGGGATAGTCCAAGAGACCCAGTACTTC. Translation gives CASSPQGIVQETQYF.

V and J are TRBV27 and TRBJ2-7; D is unresolved. Germline assignment: CDR1 MNHEY and CDR2 SMNVEV (reference sequence). V was clipped by 6 bases and J by 2 bases, with 17 bases between them. This CDR3 has 15 residues. The CDR3 nucleotides read TGTGCCAGCAGGACCCTACCAGAGACAACCTACGAGCAGTACTTC. This encodes CASRTLPETTYEQYF.

About this clone: The junction does not match germline at one end; this may be a read error. This chain connects TRBV20-1 to TRBJ2-1; the match to TRBD2 covers 8 bases. Looked up from germline, CDR1 is DFQATT and CDR2 is SNEGSKA (reference sequence). The CDR3 loop spans 11 amino acids. CDR3 sequence reads: CSGASYNEQFF. DNA of the CDR3: TGTAGCGGGGCCTCCTACAATGAGCAGTTCTTC.

The genes are TRBV7-2 and TRBJ2-1; tentative D call: TRBD1 (5 bases). The V end lost 5 bases, the J end lost 9 bases, and 32 bases lay between the germline ends. The germline CDR1 and CDR2 sequences are SGHTA and FQGNSA. The CDR3 has 19 residues. The CDR3: CASSLLRAPSRMIQGEQFF. The CDR3 DNA is TGTGCCAGCAGCCTCTTAAGGGCCCCGAGCCGAATGATCCAGGGTGAGCAGTTCTTC.

The genes are TRBV4-2 and TRBJ1-1, with 11 positions matching TRBD1. V gave up 3 bases and J gave up 10 bases; unmatched junction bases: 7. The CDR3 runs to 14 residues. Germline V gene lookup returns CDR1 LGHNA and CDR2 YNFKEQ. This CDR3 reads CASSHEGQGAVAFF. DNA for the CDR3: TGTGCCAGCAGCCACGAAGGACAGGGGGCTGTAGCTTTCTTT.

The chain uses TRBV5-1 and TRBJ2-7; D is unresolved. Germline V CDR1 and CDR2: SGHRS, YFSETQ. V was clipped by 4 bases and J by 4 bases, with 6 bases between them. The CDR3 covers 11 residues. In nucleotides, the CDR3 is TGCGCCAGCAGCGACATATACGAGCAGTACTTC. Translating it yields CASSDIYEQYF.

The chain links TRBV7-9 to TRBJ1-2; D may be TRBD1 (5 bases). The CDR3 consists of 13 residues. The germline gives CDR1 SEHNR, CDR2 FQNEAQ (reference sequence). Trimming stripped 5 bases from V and 7 bases from J, with 14 bases between. In DNA form, the CDR3 reads TGTGCCAGCAGCCAATCGGGGGGAGTTGGCTACACCTTC. Amino acid sequence: CASSQSGGVGYTF.

This sequence joins TRBV27 and TRBJ2-1; 9 nucleotides agree with TRBD1. This CDR3 comprises 16 residues. V was clipped by 5 bases and J by 5 bases; unmatched bases: 10. Per germline, CDR1 MNHEY and CDR2 SMNVEV (reference sequence). CDR3 loop: CASSPSRTGAHNEQFF. The CDR3 bases are TGTGCCAGCAGTCCTTCGAGGACAGGGGCACACAATGAGCAGTTCTTC.